One and the same sample provided the 22 T cell receptor beta chains below, sequenced in a study of Graves' ophthalmopathy and Graves' hyperthyroidism (dated by TCRdb to 2017 to 2018). The instrument was an Illumina HiSeq 2000. TCR beta CDR3 regions were amplified from RNA transcripts for repertoire sequencing. The first round was an RT-PCR using HTBI primers with the Qiagen OneStep RT-PCR kit, and this first round was followed by a second-round multiplex PCR, then size selection and purification. Clones were called with MiXCR by TCRdb after fastp trimmed the public reads at Q25, and only in-frame beta chains were retained. One record per CDR3 amino acid sequence lists the most common genes and DNA. The sample contains around 660,000 distinct CDR3 sequences, about two fifths of them found a single time. The ten largest clones represent roughly 3.5% of the sample. The sequenced material came from peripheral blood. These receptor sequences come from an adult man with Graves' ophthalmopathy.

This rearrangement joins TRBV5-1 to TRBJ1-4; the D is unclear. This CDR3 comprises 15 residues. Germline V gene lookup returns CDR1 SGHRS and CDR2 YFSETQ. Trimming stripped 3 bases from V and 3 bases from J, with 12 bases between. The CDR3 DNA follows: TGCGCCAGCAGCTGGGCGGGTACGGCTAATGAAAAACTGTTTTTT. Encoded protein: CASSWAGTANEKLFF.

The chain employs TRBV5-1 and TRBJ1-1; tentative D call: TRBD1 (5 bases). Trimming cost V 5 bases and J 1 base, with 15 bases left between them. CDR3 length: 15 residues. Germline V gene sequence: CDR1 SGHRS, CDR2 YFSETQ. CDR3 nucleotides: TGCGCCAGCAGGGTGGGGTTCGGACAGAACACTGAAGCTTTCTTT. This sequence encodes CASRVGFGQNTEAFF.

The chain recombines TRBV10-3 with TRBJ1-5; 8 positions match TRBD1. The CDR3 extends over 13 amino acids. Germline lookup yields CDR1 ENHRY and CDR2 SYGVKD. The trim removed 11 bases at V and 5 bases at J, leaving 8 bases unmatched. The CDR3 protein is CAVGQGSDQPQHF. DNA of the CDR3: TGTGCCGTTGGACAGGGCTCCGATCAGCCCCAGCATTTT.

J is TRBJ1-4 and V is TRBV25-1; D not certain. Germline assignment: CDR1 MGHDK and CDR2 SYGVNS. The CDR3 length is 13 residues. V lost 6 bases and J lost 7, with 12 bases in between. CDR3 in amino acids: CASSGGSSEKLFF. DNA of the CDR3: TGTGCCAGCAGCGGAGGGTCGAGTGAAAAACTGTTTTTT.

As regards this clonotype: As the CDR3 is not closed by the conserved phenylalanine or tryptophan, this likely results from a read error. The chain joins TRBV15 to TRBJ1-5; D may be TRBD1 (6 bases). This CDR3 has 16 amino acids. Germline loops: CDR1 LNHNV, CDR2 YYDKDF (reference sequence). Trimming took 0 bases from V and 4 from J, leaving 13 bases between them. The CDR3 bases are TGTGCCACCAGCAGAGACCAAACAGGGTCGAATCAGCCCCAGCATTTA. Protein sequence: CATSRDQTGSNQPQHL.

Many counts were recorded for this clonotype. The chain combines TRBV6-5 with TRBJ1-2, with a possible D match to TRBD1 (5 bases). In germline, CDR1 is MNHEY, CDR2 SVGAGI. V was cut by 5 bases and J by 3 bases, with 7 bases left in between. The CDR3 is 12 amino acids. The CDR3 nucleotides are TGTGCCAGCAGTCCCAGGGACTATGGCTACACCTTC. The encoded protein is CASSPRDYGYTF.

The count of this clonotype is one. The final CDR3 position lacks the conserved phenylalanine or tryptophan, pointing to a likely read error. The J gene is TRBJ2-7, the V gene TRBV10-3; 16 bases fit TRBD2. Trimming cost V 10 bases and J 4 bases; bases outside gene matches: 7. The CDR3 contains 15 residues. Germline V lookup: CDR1 ENHRY, CDR2 SYGVKD. The CDR3 reads CASREGLAGGYEQYL. The DNA of the CDR3 is TGTGCCAGCAGGGAGGGACTAGCGGGGGGGTACGAGCAGTACCTC.

This clonotype was counted only a few times. The rearrangement joins TRBV19 to TRBJ2-2, with D possibly being TRBD1 (6 bases). Germline V gene lookup returns CDR1 LNHDA and CDR2 SQIVND (reference sequence). V lost 3 bases to trimming and J lost 1 base, with 12 bases between them. The CDR3 length is 16 residues. The CDR3 region has the DNA TGTGCCAGTAGTATGTTTGGACAGTGGAACACCGGGGAGCTGTTTTTT. This encodes CASSMFGQWNTGELFF.

Of note for this clonotype: A much larger clone sits a single nucleotide away, making a read error possible. The CDR3 DNA reads TGCGCCAGCAGCTTGGCCGGGTCTGTAGTGGGCGAGCAGTACTTC. Residues: CASSLAGSVVGEQYF. The rearrangement links TRBV5-1 to TRBJ2-7; D gene unclear. The CDR3 is 15 amino acids. The germline V gene has CDR1 SGHRS and CDR2 YFSETQ. V was trimmed by 0 bases and J by 6 bases, leaving 16 bases between them.

V gene TRBV5-1 combines with J gene TRBJ2-5; D is possibly TRBD2 (6 bases). The V gene lost 3 bases and the J gene lost 2 bases, with 17 bases spanning the gap. The germline gives CDR1 SGHRS, CDR2 YFSETQ. There are 16 residues in the CDR3. The CDR3 region is CASSSRRGGGQETQYF. CDR3 coding DNA: TGCGCCAGCAGCTCCCGTAGGGGAGGAGGACAAGAGACCCAGTACTTC.

J is TRBJ2-5 and V is TRBV9; 9 bases map to TRBD2. Trimming cost V 6 bases and J 3 bases; bases outside gene matches: 6. Germline V CDR1 and CDR2: SGDLS, YYNGEE. The CDR3 is made up of 14 amino acids. The CDR3 nucleotides are TGTGCCAGCACCCCGACTAGCGGCGAAGAGACCCAGTACTTC. It translates to CASTPTSGEETQYF. The full variable domain, its missing parts supplied by reference TRBV9 and TRBJ2-5, is DSGVTQTPKHLITATGQRVTLRCSPRSGDLSVYWYQQSLDQGLQFLIQYYNGEERAKGNILERFSAQQFPDLHSELNLSSLELGDSALYFCASTPTSGEETQYFGPGTRLLVL.

This clonotype has ten or more counts. The rearrangement joins TRBV19 to TRBJ2-7; no clear D gene. The V gene lost 7 bases and the J gene lost 0 bases, with 10 bases spanning the gap. This CDR3 spans 13 amino acids. CDR1 is LNHDA and CDR2 is SQIVND in the germline V gene (reference sequence). CDR3 coding DNA: TGTGCCAGTAAGGACGCTAGCTCCTACGAGCAGTACTTC. This gives the protein CASKDASSYEQYF.

Note on this clonotype: This may arise from a read error, as a much more abundant clone is one base away. This rearrangement joins TRBV5-1 to TRBJ1-6; 7 positions match TRBD1. This CDR3 is 15 amino acids long. The ends lost 4 bases at V and 8 bases at J; junction bases unmatched: 9. CDR1 SGHRS and CDR2 YFSETQ come from the germline V gene. The DNA of the CDR3 is TGCGCCAGCAGCGACCGGGACAGAAAACATTCACCCCTCCACTTT. Protein product: CASSDRDRKHSPLHF.

This clonotype turned up a few times. The chain employs TRBV27 and TRBJ2-7; D possibly corresponds to TRBD2 (5 bases). The V end was cut by 5 bases, the J end by 6 bases, with 11 bases between. The CDR3 runs to 12 residues. Germline V lookup: CDR1 MNHEY, CDR2 SMNVEV (reference sequence). CDR3 coding DNA: TGTGCCAGCAGTCGCAACCGGGGCGAGCAGTACTTC. This gives the protein CASSRNRGEQYF.

Worth noting for this clonotype: A single base separates this from a much larger clone, so it may be a read error. The CDR3 carries no conserved terminal phenylalanine or tryptophan, so it likely arises from a read error. The chain has TRBV10-3 and TRBJ1-1; maybe TRBD1 (5 bases). The CDR3 extends over 12 amino acids. In germline, CDR1 is ENHRY, CDR2 SYGVKD. V was clipped by 11 bases and J by 4 bases, with 14 bases between them. The DNA of the CDR3 is TGTGCCGTAGGGGTCCAGAGCACTGAAGCTTTCCTT. Amino acid sequence: CAVGVQSTEAFL.

This clonotype was seen at least ten times. This chain links TRBV5-1 with TRBJ1-1; tentatively, D is TRBD1 (6 bases). The V end was cut by 4 bases, the J end by 2 bases, with 15 bases between. The V gene's germline CDR1 is SGHRS and CDR2 YFSETQ. This CDR3 is 15 amino acids long. The chain's CDR3 is CASSQRQQGNTEAFF. The DNA of the CDR3 is TGCGCCAGCAGCCAACGTCAACAGGGAAACACTGAAGCTTTCTTT. The full variable domain, rest sourced from reference TRBV5-1 and TRBJ1-1, is KAGVTQTPRYLIKTRGQQVTLSCSPISGHRSVSWYQQTPGQGLQFLFEYFSETQRNKGNFPGRFSGRQFSNSRSEMNVSTLELGDSALYLCASSQRQQGNTEAFFGQGTRLTVV.

Of note for this clonotype: A junction boundary mismatches the germline segment, possibly from a read error. V and J are TRBV5-5 and TRBJ1-3, with TRBD1 matching 9 bases. The CDR3 runs 20 residues. Germline V gene sequence: CDR1 SGHKS, CDR2 YYEKEE (reference sequence). Here the CDR3 DNA reads TGTGCCAGCAGCCAATATCGAAGGGGACAGGGAGCTAACTATGGCTACACCTTATATTTT. This gives the protein CASSQYRRGQGANYGYTLYF.

This clonotype was observed many times. The rearrangement joins TRBV6-1 to TRBJ1-1; no clear D gene. The CDR3 extends over 12 amino acids. Germline CDR1 MNHNS, CDR2 SASEGT. V was clipped by 5 bases and J by 4 bases, with 8 bases between them. CDR3 region: CASSQWTTEAFF. The CDR3 nucleotides are TGTGCCAGCAGTCAGTGGACCACTGAAGCTTTCTTT.

This clonotype occurred many times. In DNA form, the CDR3 reads TGTGCCAGTAGTATGGTGGCAGGGAGAGGTTATGGCTACACCTTC. Its translation is CASSMVAGRGYGYTF. This chain uses TRBV19 with TRBJ1-2; D is perhaps TRBD1 (5 bases). The CDR3 is 15 residues long. CDR1 is LNHDA, CDR2 SQIVND, per germline (reference sequence). The ends were cut back, 3 bases at V and 5 bases at J, with 16 bases in the middle.

This clonotype was seen ten or more times. The chain carries TRBV19 and TRBJ1-6; D perhaps matches TRBD1 (6 bases). Germline assignment: CDR1 LNHDA and CDR2 SQIVND (reference sequence). This CDR3 is built from 12 residues. The V and J ends lost 10 bases and 6 bases respectively, with 10 bases between them. Written as DNA, the CDR3 is TGTGCCACCGGACAGCTTAATTCACCCCTCCACTTT. The encoded protein is CATGQLNSPLHF.

This rearrangement joins TRBV7-2 to TRBJ1-4; 7 positions match TRBD1. The CDR3 has 15 amino acids. CDR1 is SGHTA, CDR2 FQGNSA, per germline. Trimming cost V 8 bases and J 6 bases; bases outside gene matches: 12. The CDR3 protein is CASADRVWEDEKLFF. The DNA for the CDR3 is TGTGCCAGCGCCGACAGGGTTTGGGAGGATGAAAAACTGTTTTTT.

The rearrangement joins TRBV12-3 or TRBV12-4 to TRBJ1-2; no clear D. This CDR3 has 16 residues. This chain's CDR3 is CAARGKAGAANYGYTF. DNA for the CDR3: TGTGCTGCCAGAGGAAAAGCGGGTGCGGCGAACTATGGCTACACCTTC.